This T cell receptor (beta chain) was captured in a study of blood T cell repertoires in COVID-19. Profiling relied on immunoSEQ multiplex PCR, and the TCRdb table lists in-frame clones only, not all of them. Of about 400,000 clones listed, 70% to 90% are singletons. V lost 6 bases and J 6 bases, leaving 8 bases between the germline ends. Per germline, CDR1 DFQATT and CDR2 SNEGSKA (reference sequence). The CDR3 totals 10 residues. The sequenced sample was peripheral blood. This rearrangement joins TRBV20-1 to TRBJ1-1; D remains ambiguous. The sequence derives from a man aged 40-49 years with acute or convalescent COVID-19. CDR3 DNA sequence: TGCAGTGCGGAGAGGGCTGAAGCTTTCTTT. This encodes CSAERAEAFF.